This TCR beta chain came from a study of T cell repertoires in cytomegalovirus infection. TCRdb re-called the reads through MiXCR, storing one row per CDR3 protein. The table has some 450,000 distinct CDR3 sequences, about a third seen once. The sample was PBMCs. This receptor was obtained from a human donor in good health (CMV status not recorded). Some clones in this sample may be carry-over from other donors' samples.

In DNA form, the CDR3 reads TGTGCCAGCCGGAAGGGGGACATTCGGAATGAAAAACTGTTTTTT. This translates into CASRKGDIRNEKLFF. This chain links TRBV6-2 or TRBV6-3 with TRBJ1-4; possibly TRBD1 for D (6 bases). The CDR3 runs 15 residues. Germline CDR1 and CDR2: MNHEY and SVGEGT. V lost 8 bases and J lost 5, with 18 bases in between.